The T cell receptor (beta chain) under discussion was sequenced for a study of OX40 agonist ivuxolimab in advanced cancers. Overall study context: Ivuxolimab, which is an agonistic anti-OX40 (CD134) antibody, was administered to the patients. Study results and caveats: Some patients without response likewise showed low normalized clonal expansion.

The table came from immunoSEQ multiplex PCR; TCRdb's copy has only in-frame clones and leaves some out. The profile shows 20,000 to 30,000 clones, roughly 90% of them singletons. On this clone: Its antigen is still unknown.

The CDR3 loop spans 15 amino acids. In germline, CDR1 is LGHNA, CDR2 YSLEER. V was cut by 0 bases and J by 5 bases, with 13 bases left in between. This chain joins TRBV4-3 and TRBJ1-2; unclear D gene. The TCR was taken from an adult with an advanced solid tumor such as melanoma, head and neck, liver or kidney cancer. The specimen was CD4+ or CD8+ T cells sorted from blood, collected in a trial of the OX40 agonist ivuxolimab. CDR3 residues: CASSQDRQLYYGYTF. In DNA form, the CDR3 reads TGCGCCAGCAGCCAAGATAGGCAGTTATATTATGGCTACACCTTC.